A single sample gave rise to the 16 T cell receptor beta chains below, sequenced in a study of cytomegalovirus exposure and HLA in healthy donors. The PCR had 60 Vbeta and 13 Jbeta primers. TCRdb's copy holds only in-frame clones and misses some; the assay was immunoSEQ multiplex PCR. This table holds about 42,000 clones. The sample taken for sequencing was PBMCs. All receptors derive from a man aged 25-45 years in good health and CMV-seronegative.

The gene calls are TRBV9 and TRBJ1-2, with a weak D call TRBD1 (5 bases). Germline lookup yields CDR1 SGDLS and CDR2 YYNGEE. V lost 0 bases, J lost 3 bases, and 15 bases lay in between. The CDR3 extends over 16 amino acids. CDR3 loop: CASSVESGGFHYGYTF. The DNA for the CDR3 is TGTGCCAGCAGCGTAGAGTCGGGGGGATTCCACTATGGCTACACCTTC.

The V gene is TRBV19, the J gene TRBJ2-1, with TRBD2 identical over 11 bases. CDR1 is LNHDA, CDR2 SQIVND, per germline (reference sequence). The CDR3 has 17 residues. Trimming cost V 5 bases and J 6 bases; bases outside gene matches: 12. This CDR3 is CASSPFGGSGRANEQFF. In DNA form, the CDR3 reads TGTGCCAGTAGTCCGTTCGGGGGTAGCGGGAGGGCCAATGAGCAGTTCTTC.

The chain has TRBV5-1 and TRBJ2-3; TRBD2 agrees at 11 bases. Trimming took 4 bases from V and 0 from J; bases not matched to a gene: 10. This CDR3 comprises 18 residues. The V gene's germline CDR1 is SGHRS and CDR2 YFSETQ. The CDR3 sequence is CASSLTGTSGYSTDTQYF. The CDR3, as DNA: TGCGCCAGCAGCCTGACCGGGACTAGCGGTTATAGCACAGATACGCAGTATTTT.

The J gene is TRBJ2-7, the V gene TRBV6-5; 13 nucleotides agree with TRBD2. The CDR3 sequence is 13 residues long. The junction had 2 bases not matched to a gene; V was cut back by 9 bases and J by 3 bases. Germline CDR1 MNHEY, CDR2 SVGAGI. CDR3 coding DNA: TGTGCCAGTAGGACTAGCGGGAGCTACGAGCAGTACTTC. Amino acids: CASRTSGSYEQYF.

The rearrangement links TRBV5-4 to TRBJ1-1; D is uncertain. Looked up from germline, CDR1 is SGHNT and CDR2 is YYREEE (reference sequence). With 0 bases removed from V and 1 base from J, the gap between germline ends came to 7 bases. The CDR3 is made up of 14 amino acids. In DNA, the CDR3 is TGTGCCAGCAGCTTGGGACACCCGAACACTGAAGCTTTCTTT. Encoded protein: CASSLGHPNTEAFF.

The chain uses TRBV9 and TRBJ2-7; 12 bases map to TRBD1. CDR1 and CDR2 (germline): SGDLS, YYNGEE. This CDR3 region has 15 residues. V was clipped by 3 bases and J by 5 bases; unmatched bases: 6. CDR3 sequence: CASSERGTGGHEQYF. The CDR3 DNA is TGTGCCAGCAGCGAACGCGGGACAGGGGGCCACGAGCAGTACTTC. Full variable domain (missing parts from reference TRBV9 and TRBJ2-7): DSGVTQTPKHLITATGQRVTLRCSPRSGDLSVYWYQQSLDQGLQFLIQYYNGEERAKGNILERFSAQQFPDLHSELNLSSLELGDSALYFCASSERGTGGHEQYFGPGTRLTVT.

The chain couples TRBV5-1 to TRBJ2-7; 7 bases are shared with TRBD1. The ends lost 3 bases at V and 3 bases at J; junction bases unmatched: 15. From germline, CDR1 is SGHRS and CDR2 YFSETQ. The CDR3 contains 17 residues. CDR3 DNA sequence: TGCGCCAGCAGCTGGGCCCCGGTACAGGGGATGGGCTACGAGCAGTACTTC. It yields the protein CASSWAPVQGMGYEQYF.

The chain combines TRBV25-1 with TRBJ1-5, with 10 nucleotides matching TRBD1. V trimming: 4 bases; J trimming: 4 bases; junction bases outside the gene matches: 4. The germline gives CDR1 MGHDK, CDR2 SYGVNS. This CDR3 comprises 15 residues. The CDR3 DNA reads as TGTGCCAGCAGTGGCGGGACAGGGGTAAATCAGCCCCAGCATTTT. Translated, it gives CASSGGTGVNQPQHF. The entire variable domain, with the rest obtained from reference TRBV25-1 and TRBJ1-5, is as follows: EADIYQTPRYLVIGTGKKITLECSQTMGHDKMYWYQQDPGMELHLIHYSYGVNSTEKGDLSSESTVSRIRTEHFPLTLESARPSHTSQYLCASSGGTGVNQPQHFGDGTRLSIL.

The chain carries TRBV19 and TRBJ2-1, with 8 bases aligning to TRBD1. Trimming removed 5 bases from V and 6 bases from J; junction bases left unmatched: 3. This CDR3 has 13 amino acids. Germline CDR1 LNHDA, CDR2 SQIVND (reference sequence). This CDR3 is CASSWTGPNEQFF. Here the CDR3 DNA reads TGTGCCAGTAGTTGGACAGGGCCCAATGAGCAGTTCTTC.

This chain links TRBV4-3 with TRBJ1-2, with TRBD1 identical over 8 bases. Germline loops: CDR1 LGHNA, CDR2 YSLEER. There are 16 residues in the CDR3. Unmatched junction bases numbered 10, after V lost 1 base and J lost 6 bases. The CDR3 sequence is CASSQGLVTGDNGYTF. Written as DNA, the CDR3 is TGCGCCAGCAGCCAAGGGCTGGTGACAGGGGATAATGGCTACACCTTC.

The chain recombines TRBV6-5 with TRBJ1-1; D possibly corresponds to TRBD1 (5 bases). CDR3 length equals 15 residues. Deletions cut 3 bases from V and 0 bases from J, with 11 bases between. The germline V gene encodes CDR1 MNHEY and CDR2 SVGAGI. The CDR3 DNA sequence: TGTGCCAGCAGTTATCGGGCAGGGTTGAACACTGAAGCTTTCTTT. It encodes CASSYRAGLNTEAFF.

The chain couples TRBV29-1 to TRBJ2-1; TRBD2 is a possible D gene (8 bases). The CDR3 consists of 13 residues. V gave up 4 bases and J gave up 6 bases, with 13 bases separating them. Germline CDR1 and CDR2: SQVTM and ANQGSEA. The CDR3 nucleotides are TGCAGCGTTGCAGGGGGACTAGGCAATGAGCAGTTCTTC. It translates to CSVAGGLGNEQFF.

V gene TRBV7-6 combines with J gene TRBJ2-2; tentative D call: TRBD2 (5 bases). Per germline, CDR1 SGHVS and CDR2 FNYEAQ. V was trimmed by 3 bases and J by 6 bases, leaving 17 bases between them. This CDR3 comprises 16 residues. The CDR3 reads CASSLGSRVFAGELFF. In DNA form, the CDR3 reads TGTGCCAGCAGCTTGGGGAGTAGGGTGTTTGCCGGGGAGCTGTTTTTT.

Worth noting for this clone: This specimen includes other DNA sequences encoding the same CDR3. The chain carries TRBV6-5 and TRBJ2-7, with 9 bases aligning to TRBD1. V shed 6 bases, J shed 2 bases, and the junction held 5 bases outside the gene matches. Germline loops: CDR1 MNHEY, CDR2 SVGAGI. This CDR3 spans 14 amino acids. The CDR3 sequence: CASSPGQGTYEQYF. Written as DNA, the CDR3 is TGTGCCAGCAGCCCCGGACAGGGGACCTACGAGCAGTACTTC.

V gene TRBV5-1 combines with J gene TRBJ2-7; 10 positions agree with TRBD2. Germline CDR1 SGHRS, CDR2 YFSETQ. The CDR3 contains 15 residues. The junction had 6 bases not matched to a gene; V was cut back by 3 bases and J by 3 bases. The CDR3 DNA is TGCGCCAGCAGCTCTCCGACTAGCGGGCTCTACGAGCAGTACTTC. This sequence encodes CASSSPTSGLYEQYF.

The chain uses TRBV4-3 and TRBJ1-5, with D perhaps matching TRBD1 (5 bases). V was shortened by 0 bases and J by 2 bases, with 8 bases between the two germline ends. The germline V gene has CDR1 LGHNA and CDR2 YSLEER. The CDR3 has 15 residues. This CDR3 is CASSQEWGGNQPQHF. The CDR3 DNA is TGCGCCAGCAGCCAAGAGTGGGGGGGCAATCAGCCCCAGCATTTT.